Listed here are 24 T cell receptor beta chains from one sample, sequenced in a study of T cells in Graves' hyperthyroidism and ophthalmopathy. Regions amplified from RNA transcripts were the TCR beta CDR3 regions. The HTBI primer set was used in a first-round RT-PCR of the TCR CDR3. TCRdb re-derived calls from the multiplex PCR reads in MiXCR, one entry per CDR3 protein. The profile shows hundreds of thousands of distinct CDR3 sequences, around 25% of them singletons. The specimen sequenced was blood. The receptors originated from a middle-aged woman with Graves' ophthalmopathy.

This clonotype was recorded at least ten times. V is TRBV27 and J is TRBJ1-3; D may be TRBD1 (5 bases). The length of the CDR3 is 14 residues. Trimming removed 3 bases at V and 4 bases at J, with 10 bases between. Germline V gene data show CDR1 as MNHEY and CDR2 as SMNVEV (reference sequence). The CDR3, as DNA: TGTGCCAGCAGTTTGGACAAGTACGGAAACACCATATATTTT. This codes for CASSLDKYGNTIYF.

The chain carries TRBV29-1 and TRBJ2-7; D remains ambiguous. V lost 2 bases and J 4 bases, leaving 15 bases between the germline ends. The germline CDR1 and CDR2 sequences are SQVTM and ANQGSEA. The CDR3 length is 14 residues. The CDR3 DNA reads TGCAGCGTTGAAAGGCCGGGTATCGATTACGAGCAGTACTTC. It is translated as CSVERPGIDYEQYF.

Ten or more counts support this clonotype. V and J are TRBV6-5 and TRBJ2-7; D gene unclear. V gave up 2 bases and J gave up 2 bases, with 10 bases separating them. Looked up from germline, CDR1 is MNHEY and CDR2 is SVGAGI. The CDR3 contains 14 residues. CDR3 in amino acids: CASSYPGATYEQYF. DNA for the CDR3: TGTGCCAGCAGTTACCCGGGCGCCACCTACGAGCAGTACTTC.

This clonotype showed up many times. The rearrangement links TRBV4-2 to TRBJ1-1; D unresolved. This CDR3 region has 15 residues. V gave up 0 bases and J gave up 0 bases, with 8 bases separating them. Germline V lookup: CDR1 LGHNA, CDR2 YNFKEQ. The CDR3 nucleotides are TGTGCCAGCAGCCAAGAGGTAAGCATGAACACTGAAGCTTTCTTT. Its protein is CASSQEVSMNTEAFF.

This clonotype was detected many times. The chain carries TRBV28 and TRBJ2-7; TRBD1 might be the D (5 bases). This CDR3 has 15 residues. Germline V gives CDR1 MDHEN, CDR2 SYDVKM. Trimming stripped 5 bases from V and 0 bases from J, with 14 bases between. CDR3 protein: CASSRTMYTSYEQYF. CDR3 nucleotide sequence: TGTGCCAGCAGTCGGACAATGTACACCTCCTACGAGCAGTACTTC.

This clonotype turned up a few times. The rearrangement links TRBV30 to TRBJ1-1; D may be TRBD1 (5 bases). The germline CDR1 and CDR2 sequences are GTSNPN and SVGIG (reference sequence). V shed 3 bases and J shed 8 bases, with 16 bases lying between them. The CDR3 has 13 residues. The CDR3 nucleotides read TGTGCCTGGAGGGCATTAGGGGAGGTCGAAGCTTTCTTT. This codes for CAWRALGEVEAFF. The complete variable domain, with remaining parts taken from reference TRBV30 and TRBJ1-1, reads SQTIHQWPATLVQPVGSPLSLECTVEGTSNPNLYWYRQAAGRGLQLLFYSVGIGQISSEVPQNLSASRPQDRQFILSSKKLLLSDSGFYLCAWRALGEVEAFFGQGTRLTVV.

This clonotype was seen repeatedly, ten times or more. CDR3 coding DNA: TGTGCCAGCAGCTTAGGTGGGGGCGGAAAATATGGCTACACCTTC. Amino acids: CASSLGGGGKYGYTF. The V gene is TRBV7-2, the J gene TRBJ1-2, with D possibly TRBD1 on 6 matching bases. V shed 1 base and J shed 5 bases, with 14 bases lying between them. The CDR3 extends over 15 amino acids. CDR1 and CDR2 from the germline V gene are SGHTA and FQGNSA.

The chain combines TRBV28 with TRBJ1-1; TRBD1 might be the D (5 bases). This CDR3 is built from 13 residues. Deletions cut 8 bases from V and 5 bases from J, with 15 bases between. Germline V CDR1 and CDR2: MDHEN, SYDVKM. The CDR3 DNA sequence: TGTGCCAGCGTGGGAGGGGTAAAAACTGAAGCTTTCTTT. Residues: CASVGGVKTEAFF. Looking up the rest from reference TRBV28 and TRBJ1-1 gives the full variable domain: DVKVTQSSRYLVKRTGEKVFLECVQDMDHENMFWYRQDPGLGLRLIYFSYDVKMKEKGDIPEGYSVSREKKERFSLILESASTNQTSMYLCASVGGVKTEAFFGQGTRLTVV.

In its sample, this clonotype was seen many times. The V and J genes are TRBV6-1 and TRBJ2-7, with D unresolved. The germline V gene encodes CDR1 MNHNS and CDR2 SASEGT. This CDR3 is built from 14 residues. The V gene lost 8 bases and the J gene lost 0 bases, with 14 bases spanning the gap. CDR3 loop: CASLKFLYSYEQYF. CDR3 in DNA: TGTGCCAGCTTAAAGTTTCTGTACTCCTACGAGCAGTACTTC.

The chain carries TRBV27 and TRBJ2-7; 11 bases fit TRBD2. Losses at the gene ends were 1 base for V and 6 bases for J; bases not matched to a gene: 8. This CDR3 region has 16 residues. Germline values: CDR1 MNHEY, CDR2 SMNVEV (reference sequence). CDR3 DNA: TGTGCCAGCAGTTTATGGGTAGCGGGAGGGCCCTCCGAGCAGTACTTC. This gives the protein CASSLWVAGGPSEQYF.

As concerns this clonotype: Because it lacks the conserved phenylalanine or tryptophan at the end, this CDR3 is likely a read error. The chain has TRBV12-3 or TRBV12-4 and TRBJ1-2; D is unclear. The V end lost 5 bases, the J end lost 8 bases, and 15 bases lay between the germline ends. The CDR3 is 13 amino acids. The CDR3 is CASSLDGIGGYTL. The DNA of the CDR3 is TGTGCCAGCAGTCTAGACGGAATTGGAGGCTACACCCTC.

At least ten counts were recorded for this clonotype. V is TRBV6-5 and J is TRBJ2-7; D is uncertain. Trimming shortened V by 11 bases and J by 5 bases, and 13 bases separated the two germline ends. The CDR3 consists of 11 residues. Germline V gene sequence: CDR1 MNHEY, CDR2 SVGAGI. CDR3 protein: CASARKDEQYF. The CDR3 DNA reads TGTGCCTCTGCGAGGAAGGACGAGCAGTACTTC.

This clonotype has a count of ten or more. Its ends do not fully match the called genes, so a read error is possible. The chain uses TRBV5-1 and TRBJ1-1; 9 nucleotides agree with TRBD1. The CDR3 length is 14 residues. CDR1 is SGHRS, CDR2 YFSETQ, per germline. This chain's CDR3 is CASSLTGQGTEAFF. For the CDR3, the DNA is TGTGCCAGCAGCTTAACGGGACAGGGCACTGAAGCTTTCTTT.

This clonotype was detected ten times or more. V is TRBV5-1 and J is TRBJ2-2, with TRBD1 as a possible D gene (5 bases). Germline lookup yields CDR1 SGHRS and CDR2 YFSETQ. CDR3 length: 15 residues. V lost 4 bases and J lost 3, with 13 bases in between. In nucleotides, the CDR3 is TGCGCCAGCAGCCTAAGGACATCATACACCGGGGAGCTGTTTTTT. Translation: CASSLRTSYTGELFF.

This clonotype was counted once. The gene calls are TRBV24-1 and TRBJ2-4; tentative D call: TRBD2 (6 bases). V was trimmed by 4 bases and J by 6 bases, leaving 9 bases between them. Germline CDR1 reads KGHDR; CDR2 reads SFDVKD. This CDR3 has 13 amino acids. The CDR3 spells CATSDRELNIQYF. CDR3 nucleotides: TGTGCCACCAGTGACCGGGAGCTAAACATTCAGTACTTC.

This clonotype was seen at least ten times. The chain employs TRBV28 and TRBJ1-2; 10 bases map to TRBD1. This CDR3 spans 15 amino acids. Unmatched junction bases numbered 8, after V lost 6 bases and J lost 4 bases. Germline V gives CDR1 MDHEN, CDR2 SYDVKM. CDR3 sequence reads: CASSRVGQGVYGYTF. The DNA of the CDR3 is TGTGCCAGCAGCCGTGTCGGACAGGGGGTCTATGGCTACACCTTC.

This clonotype was picked up many times. The gene calls are TRBV6-5 and TRBJ2-2; 10 positions agree with TRBD1. V lost 4 bases to trimming and J lost 6 bases; unmatched junction nucleotides: 2. Germline CDR1 reads MNHEY; CDR2 reads SVGAGI. CDR3 length: 14 amino acids. DNA for the CDR3: TGTGCCAGCAGTTGGGACAGGGGTCCCGGGGAGCTGTTTTTT. Residues: CASSWDRGPGELFF.

This clonotype was seen many times. The chain recombines TRBV9 with TRBJ2-5; D remains unclear. The germline CDR1 and CDR2 sequences are SGDLS and YYNGEE. Deletions cut 0 bases from V and 5 bases from J, with 2 bases between. CDR3 length equals 11 residues. The CDR3: CASSVAETQYF. The CDR3 DNA sequence: TGTGCCAGCAGCGTAGCGGAGACCCAGTACTTC.

This clonotype was seen repeatedly, ten times or more. The genes are TRBV3-1 and TRBJ2-2; D gene unclear. The CDR3 is 16 amino acids. CDR1 and CDR2 (germline): LGHDT, YNNKEL (reference sequence). Trimming shortened V by 0 bases and J by 5 bases, and 13 bases separated the two germline ends. CDR3 sequence: CASSQDFSWGTGELFF. DNA of the CDR3: TGTGCCAGCAGCCAAGATTTTTCATGGGGTACCGGGGAGCTGTTTTTT.

This clonotype was observed many times. The chain has TRBV18 and TRBJ1-2; D is unresolved. The germline CDR1 and CDR2 sequences are KGHSH and LQKENI. V dropped 1 base and J dropped 4 bases, with 13 bases sitting between them. This CDR3 region has 15 residues. The CDR3 DNA reads as TGTGCCAGCTCACCACGCGCCGAATCCCCCTATGGCTACACCTTC. This codes for CASSPRAESPYGYTF.

This clonotype was observed at least ten times. The rearrangement links TRBV12-3 or TRBV12-4 to TRBJ1-5, with TRBD1 matching over 7 bases. After removal of 5 bases from V and 4 bases from J, the junction contained 5 bases not matched to a gene. The CDR3 runs to 14 residues. In nucleotides, the CDR3 is TGTGCCAGCAGTCCTCCAGGGGGTAATCAGCCCCAGCATTTT. This encodes CASSPPGGNQPQHF.

This clonotype was seen ten or more times. The chain recombines TRBV10-3 with TRBJ1-2; a possible D gene is TRBD1 (6 bases). There are 15 residues in the CDR3. Between the trimmed V and J ends, which lost 2 bases and 2 bases, there was a span of 12 bases. Germline CDR1 reads ENHRY; CDR2 reads SYGVKD. CDR3 in amino acids: CAISEIGGANYGYTF. Here the CDR3 DNA reads TGTGCCATCAGTGAGATCGGGGGCGCGAACTATGGCTACACCTTC.

Ten or more counts support this clonotype. V is TRBV7-8 and J is TRBJ2-7; D may be TRBD1 (6 bases). V lost 4 bases to trimming and J lost 3 bases, with 13 bases between them. The CDR3 length is 14 residues. The germline gives CDR1 SGHVS, CDR2 FQNEAQ. The CDR3 DNA sequence: TGTGCCAGCAGCTCGGGACAATCTAACTACGAGCAGTACTTC. It specifies CASSSGQSNYEQYF.

This clonotype was seen at least ten times. The chain uses TRBV28 and TRBJ1-2, with 12 bases fitting TRBD1. The germline V gene has CDR1 MDHEN and CDR2 SYDVKM. With 5 bases clipped from V and 3 bases from J, the junction kept 7 bases outside the gene matches. This CDR3 has 16 residues. CDR3 sequence reads: CASSPGTGGLHYGYTF. The CDR3, as DNA: TGTGCCAGCAGTCCCGGGACAGGGGGCCTGCACTATGGCTACACCTTC.